Described below is a single T cell receptor beta chain sequence and its context. The data derive from a study of control samples from healthy donors and cancer patients. Generated by immunoSEQ multiplex PCR, the TCRdb table keeps only in-frame clones and is missing some. The sample contains 150,000 to 200,000 clones, around 88% of which appear only once. CDR1 is DFQATT and CDR2 is SNEGSKA in the germline V gene (reference sequence). The J segment lost 4 bases and the V segment lost 3 bases, leaving 8 bases of the junction unmatched. The CDR3 has 14 amino acids. Sequenced sample: blood. This clonotype was obtained from a woman in her twenties or thirties in good health. This chain uses TRBV20-1 with TRBJ1-1, with TRBD1 matching over 7 bases. CDR3 region: CSASLQGGRTEAFF. DNA for the CDR3: TGCAGTGCTAGTCTGCAGGGGGGTCGCACTGAAGCTTTCTTT.